These 5 T cell receptor beta chains originate from one sample sequenced in a study of cytotoxic CD8 clonotypes in ibrutinib-treated CLL. Repertoires were generated with immunoSEQ multiplex PCR, while TCRdb's copy carries only in-frame clones and drops some. The data contain about 300,000 clones, around 76% of them seen just once; the ten biggest clones take up around 6%. Material: PBMCs, obtained at disease progression, from a patient treated with ibrutinib. The source of these receptors is a human donor with chronic lymphocytic leukemia.

The chain recombines TRBV4-1 with TRBJ1-1; D is uncertain. Trimming removed 3 bases at V and 0 bases at J, with 14 bases between. The CDR3 length is 16 residues. CDR1 is MGHRA, CDR2 YSYEKL, per germline. CDR3 protein: CASSQTQTALNTEAFF. In DNA, the CDR3 is TGCGCCAGCAGCCAGACGCAGACTGCTTTGAACACTGAAGCTTTCTTT.

This clone was seen only once. V and J are TRBV25-1 and TRBJ2-2; a weak D match, TRBD1 (5 bases). CDR3 length: 16 residues. Trimming took off 1 base at V and 7 bases at J, with 16 bases between the two ends. Germline V gene lookup returns CDR1 MGHDK and CDR2 SYGVNS. CDR3 protein: CASSELAGYRGGELFF. The CDR3 nucleotides are TGTGCCAGCAGTGAATTAGCAGGGTATCGTGGCGGGGAGCTGTTTTTT.

V is TRBV5-1 and J is TRBJ1-2, with D uncertain. This CDR3 has 13 residues. The germline CDR1 and CDR2 sequences are SGHRS and YFSETQ. With 0 bases removed from V and 8 bases from J, the gap between germline ends came to 11 bases. DNA for the CDR3: TGCGCCAGCAGCTTGGTTGACACGGAGGGCTACACCTTC. This gives the protein CASSLVDTEGYTF.

This chain links TRBV20-1 with TRBJ2-5; D possibly matches TRBD1 or TRBD2 (5 bases each). Germline assignment: CDR1 DFQATT and CDR2 SNEGSKA (reference sequence). The CDR3 spans 11 residues. The CDR3: CSGANQETQYF. The CDR3 bases are TGCAGCGGGGCTAACCAAGAGACCCAGTACTTC.

The V call is TRBV18, the J call TRBJ2-3; TRBD1 might be the D (5 bases). The germline CDR1 and CDR2 sequences are KGHSH and LQKENI. CDR3 length equals 15 residues. Trimming cost V 4 bases and J 0 bases, with 11 bases left between them. CDR3 sequence (DNA): TGTGCCAGCTCACTTTCTCGACAGAGCACAGATACGCAGTATTTT. Its translation is CASSLSRQSTDTQYF.